The present TCR beta chain was sequenced within a study of shared clonotypes between healthy human individuals. Study-wide context: Each donor had three CD4 naive, three CD4 memory, two CD8 naive and one CD8 memory plate.

This clone has a handful of counts. Sequencing used immunoSEQ multiplex PCR; TCRdb keeps in-frame clones, though not all of them. The table includes roughly 2.2 million clones, under 95% detected once. The sequence was collected from a man aged 18 to 29 in good health. Some clones in this sample may be carry-over from other donors' samples. The source material was naive CD4+ T cells from PBMCs. The subset was: CD45RA+ positively selected.

The CDR3, as DNA: TGCGCCAGCAGGGTAGGGAACACTGAAGCTTTCTTT. It is translated as CASRVGNTEAFF. J is TRBJ1-1 and V is TRBV5-1; D unclear. CDR1 SGHRS and CDR2 YFSETQ come from the germline V gene. The CDR3 spans 12 residues. Between the trimmed V and J ends, which lost 5 bases and 1 base, there was a span of 6 bases.